This is a list of T cell receptor beta chains from one sample in a study of STAT5B mutations in CD4+ large granular lymphocyte leukemia. Profiled with immunoSEQ multiplex PCR; TCRdb holds only in-frame clones, not every one. Altogether 35,000 or so clones are present, around nine tenths being singletons, with the ten largest covering around 3.3%. The sample was CD4+ T cells from blood buffy coats. Source of these receptors: a human donor in good health. CDR3s include the opening cysteine and the closing phenylalanine or tryptophan.

>TRBV7-9|TRBJ2-7
CASSPRTSGVMYEQYF
>TRBV4-3|TRBJ2-3
CAGSQRAASGSADTQYF
>TRBV10-3|TRBJ2-5
CAIGGEIEDTQYF
>TRBV19|TRBJ2-2
CATTVGGLLPGELFF
>TRBV6-1|TRBJ2-1
CASSERPGYNEQFF
>TRBV7-2|TRBJ2-1
CASSLAEASNEQFF
>TRBV2|TRBJ2-3
CASSDKREWTDTQYF
>TRBV28|TRBJ2-7
CASSPSGRAGYEQYF
>TRBV4-3|TRBJ2-4
CASSQDFGAKNIQYF
>TRBV7-9|TRBJ1-1
CASSLGGSGGRGDTEAFF
>TRBV11-2|TRBJ2-1
CASSLEVARREQFF
>TRBV4-1|TRBJ2-3
CASSQALESWGTDTQYF
>TRBV2|TRBJ2-3
CASSTGTTDTQYF